These 27 T cell receptor beta chains were all obtained from the same sample, sequenced in a study of cytotoxic CD8 clonotypes in ibrutinib-treated CLL. The method was immunoSEQ multiplex PCR; TCRdb's version includes in-frame clones alone and lacks a portion of them. The sample lists 95,000 to 100,000 clones; roughly 80% were seen once. The source material was PBMCs, sampled after 12 months of ibrutinib treatment. The receptor source for this set is a human donor with chronic lymphocytic leukemia.

V and J are TRBV5-1 and TRBJ2-7; TRBD1 agrees at 10 bases. The CDR3 covers 15 residues. J lost 4 bases, V lost 4 bases, and 8 bases had no gene match. Germline V CDR1 and CDR2: SGHRS, YFSETQ. The CDR3 DNA sequence: TGCGCCAGCAGCCTGTCCGGGACAGGGGTATACGAGCAGTACTTC. Amino acids: CASSLSGTGVYEQYF.

V is TRBV10-3 and J is TRBJ2-1; D gene ambiguous. Looked up from germline, CDR1 is ENHRY and CDR2 is SYGVKD. CDR3 length: 12 amino acids. Trimming left V 1 base short and J 13 bases short, with 11 bases between. The DNA for the CDR3 is TGTGCCATCAGTGAGTTGACCCCCGACCAGTTCTTC. Encoded protein: CAISELTPDQFF.

The genes are TRBV28 and TRBJ2-7; maybe TRBD2 (6 bases). V was pared by 6 bases and J by 5 bases, with 17 bases between. The length of the CDR3 is 14 residues. The germline V gene encodes CDR1 MDHEN and CDR2 SYDVKM. The CDR3 DNA is TGTGCCAGCAGCCCTTCCGGAGGGTATCACGAGCAGTACTTC. Translated: CASSPSGGYHEQYF.

This clone is classed as medium-sized. This chain uses TRBV2 with TRBJ1-1, with 7 bases fitting TRBD1. The CDR3 has 18 residues. Trimming cost V 3 bases and J 5 bases; bases outside gene matches: 18. Germline-derived CDR1 and CDR2 are SNHLY and FYNNEI. CDR3 loop: CASSDPRDRDILSTEAFF. The CDR3 region has the DNA TGTGCCAGCAGTGACCCCCGAGACAGGGACATTCTGAGTACTGAAGCTTTCTTT.

The V call is TRBV7-2, the J call TRBJ2-7, with 7 bases aligning to TRBD2. V was clipped by 8 bases and J by 6 bases; unmatched bases: 4. The CDR3 extends over 11 amino acids. From germline, CDR1 is SGHTA and CDR2 FQGNSA. The CDR3 DNA reads TGTGCCAGCGGGGGGGACCTCGAGCAGTACTTC. Its translation: CASGGDLEQYF.

The chain combines TRBV7-8 with TRBJ2-5; D possibly matches TRBD1 or TRBD2 (7 bases each). The CDR3 consists of 16 residues. Trimming stripped 8 bases from V and 1 base from J, with 20 bases between. Germline assignment: CDR1 SGHVS and CDR2 FQNEAQ. CDR3 region: CASGTVGRGGQETQYF. DNA of the CDR3: TGTGCCAGCGGCACCGTCGGCAGGGGGGGCCAAGAGACCCAGTACTTC. The variable domain in full, with the rest retrieved from reference TRBV7-8 and TRBJ2-5, is GAGVSQSPRYKVAKRGQDVALRCDPISGHVSLFWYQQALGQGPEFLTYFQNEAQLDKSGLPSDRFFAERPEGSVSTLKIQRTQQEDSAVYLCASGTVGRGGQETQYFGPGTRLLVL.

This clone turned up a few times. The genes are TRBV29-1 and TRBJ2-3; 7 bases fit TRBD2. V shed 3 bases and J 0 bases; nucleotides not matched to a gene: 0. The germline gives CDR1 SQVTM, CDR2 ANQGSEA. The length of the CDR3 is 13 residues. The CDR3 reads CSVEGGSTDTQYF. The CDR3, as DNA: TGCAGCGTTGAGGGGGGGAGCACAGATACGCAGTATTTT.

The genes are TRBV25-1 and TRBJ2-7; D tentatively reads TRBD1 or TRBD2 (5 bases each). V was clipped by 1 base and J by 3 bases, with 13 bases between them. Germline lookup yields CDR1 MGHDK and CDR2 SYGVNS. This CDR3 is built from 15 residues. This CDR3 is CASSESEGKGYEQYF. DNA of the CDR3: TGTGCCAGCAGTGAATCTGAGGGGAAAGGCTACGAGCAGTACTTC.

The V gene is TRBV5-1, the J gene TRBJ2-5; the D call may be TRBD1 or TRBD2 (5 bases each). V was clipped by 3 bases and J by 1 base, with 13 bases between them. The CDR3 extends over 15 amino acids. Per germline, CDR1 SGHRS and CDR2 YFSETQ. In DNA form, the CDR3 reads TGCGCCAGCAGCTGGGACGGAACCTCCCAAGAGACCCAGTACTTC. This codes for CASSWDGTSQETQYF.

This chain joins TRBV29-1 and TRBJ2-7; the D gene is possibly TRBD2 (5 bases). Germline V CDR1 and CDR2: SQVTM, ANQGSEA. The V end lost 0 bases, the J end lost 7 bases, and 19 bases lay between the germline ends. CDR3 length equals 15 residues. CDR3 coding DNA: TGCAGCGTTGAAGACCCGGGCCGAGCCCCGGGGGAGCAGTACTTC. Encoded protein: CSVEDPGRAPGEQYF.

The chain links TRBV21-1 to TRBJ1-3. TRBV21-1 is an annotated pseudogene. The CDR3 consists of 15 residues. CDR3 DNA: TGTGCCAGCAGTCTTCATCCGAAAAGTGGAAACACCATATATTTT. Translation: CASSLHPKSGNTIYF.

This chain connects TRBV9 to TRBJ2-1; D unclear. Germline assignment: CDR1 SGDLS and CDR2 YYNGEE. The ends were cut back, 3 bases at V and 0 bases at J, with 13 bases in the middle. This CDR3 comprises 16 residues. DNA for the CDR3: TGTGCCAGCAGCGCCCGACCCGCGAGCTCCTACAATGAGCAGTTCTTC. The encoded protein is CASSARPASSYNEQFF.

This clone was found once. This sequence joins TRBV28 and TRBJ1-2; D is uncertain. CDR1 is MDHEN and CDR2 is SYDVKM in the germline V gene. This CDR3 region has 14 residues. Trimming removed 4 bases at V and 2 bases at J, with 11 bases between. The CDR3: CASSSGGQNYGYTF. The CDR3 bases are TGTGCCAGCAGTTCTGGAGGGCAGAACTATGGCTACACCTTC.

The chain couples TRBV7-2 to TRBJ2-4, with D tentatively TRBD1 (5 bases). Germline assignment: CDR1 SGHTA and CDR2 FQGNSA. The CDR3 loop spans 16 amino acids. V was pared by 3 bases and J by 1 base, with 13 bases between. Here the CDR3 DNA reads TGTGCCAGCAGCTTTGCGCTGGCAGGGGCCAAAAACATTCAGTACTTC. Residues: CASSFALAGAKNIQYF.

With regard to this clone: The same CDR3 also results from other DNA sequences found in this sample. The rearrangement joins TRBV12-5 to TRBJ2-7, with 10 bases fitting TRBD1. In germline, CDR1 is LGHNT, CDR2 FRNRAP. The V segment lost 9 bases and the J segment 4 bases; nucleotides outside the gene matches: 3. The CDR3 consists of 12 residues. CDR3 DNA sequence: TGTGCTAGCAGACAGGGGGCGTACGAGCAGTACTTC. Its translation: CASRQGAYEQYF.

The chain joins TRBV7-2 to TRBJ1-5, with 8 bases lining up with TRBD1. Germline loops: CDR1 SGHTA, CDR2 FQGNSA. The CDR3 sequence is 14 residues long. The trim removed 1 base at V and 4 bases at J, leaving 0 bases unmatched. This chain's CDR3 is CASSLGDRNQPQHF. CDR3 bases: TGTGCCAGCAGCTTAGGGGACAGGAATCAGCCCCAGCATTTT.

Written as DNA, the CDR3 is TGCGCCAGCAGCTTGGCGGACAGGTCCAATTCACCCCTCCACTTT. This sequence encodes CASSLADRSNSPLHF. This sequence joins TRBV5-1 and TRBJ1-6; 7 bases align to TRBD1. The junction had 4 bases not matched to a gene; V was cut back by 0 bases and J by 7 bases. This CDR3 spans 15 amino acids. Germline assignment: CDR1 SGHRS and CDR2 YFSETQ.

The chain recombines TRBV4-1 with TRBJ1-1; the match to TRBD1 covers 8 bases. Germline CDR1 reads MGHRA; CDR2 reads YSYEKL. The trim removed 4 bases at V and 1 base at J, leaving 5 bases unmatched. This CDR3 has 15 residues. CDR3 sequence reads: CASSPRQGKNTEAFF. DNA for the CDR3: TGCGCCAGCAGCCCCCGACAGGGGAAGAACACTGAAGCTTTCTTT.

This chain connects TRBV5-8 to TRBJ2-5; TRBD1 matches at 7 bases. The germline V gene has CDR1 SGHTS and CDR2 YDEGEE. With 7 bases clipped from V and 4 bases from J, the junction kept 16 bases outside the gene matches. The CDR3 is 16 residues long. DNA of the CDR3: TGTGCCAGCCGCCCCACGGGACAGATCGTGGGAGAGACCCAGTACTTC. This gives the protein CASRPTGQIVGETQYF.

The genes are TRBV23-1 and TRBJ2-7, with 14 bases matching TRBD2. TRBV23-1 is treated as an ORF (open reading frame) with a function not yet certain. This CDR3 region has 17 residues. Trimming at V came to 2 bases and at J to 2 bases, leaving 5 bases not matched to a gene. In nucleotides, the CDR3 is TGCGCCAGCAGTCAAGTGGGACTAGCGGGGGACACCTACGAGCAGTACTTC. Translating it yields CASSQVGLAGDTYEQYF.

The chain combines TRBV2 with TRBJ1-1; TRBD1 matches at 9 bases. Trimming took 10 bases from V and 6 from J; bases not matched to a gene: 15. CDR3 length: 15 residues. Germline-derived CDR1 and CDR2 are SNHLY and FYNNEI. CDR3 coding DNA: TGTGCCACCACCGGGACAGGGATGGAAGTAGCTGAAGCTTTCTTT. This sequence encodes CATTGTGMEVAEAFF.

This clone was counted only a few times. CDR3 residues: CAWRRTGDSYEQYF. The CDR3 DNA reads TGTGCCTGGAGGAGGACAGGGGATTCCTACGAGCAGTACTTC. The V and J genes are TRBV30 and TRBJ2-7; 9 bases line up with TRBD1. J lost 1 base, V lost 3 bases, and 4 bases had no gene match. The CDR3 is made up of 14 amino acids. CDR1 is GTSNPN and CDR2 is SVGIG in the germline V gene (reference sequence).

The chain joins TRBV7-9 to TRBJ1-2, with 7 bases aligning to TRBD1. Germline loops: CDR1 SEHNR, CDR2 FQNEAQ (reference sequence). With 5 bases clipped from V and 6 bases from J, the junction kept 15 bases outside the gene matches. CDR3 length: 16 amino acids. The CDR3 coding sequence is TGTGCCAGCAGCGGACGAACCGCAGGGGGAAGAGATGGCTACACCTTC. This sequence encodes CASSGRTAGGRDGYTF.

A few counts support this clone. This chain connects TRBV18 to TRBJ2-7; 8 nucleotides align to TRBD1. This CDR3 comprises 14 residues. J gave up 3 bases and V 4 bases, and 5 bases lay outside the gene matches. Germline CDR1 KGHSH, CDR2 LQKENI. The CDR3 DNA follows: TGTGCCAGCTCACAACCGGGACAGGACTACGAGCAGTACTTC. As protein: CASSQPGQDYEQYF.

This chain connects TRBV2 to TRBJ2-5, with no clear D. The CDR3 length is 11 residues. V was clipped by 5 bases and J by 3 bases, with 4 bases between them. Germline V gene data show CDR1 as SNHLY and CDR2 as FYNNEI. CDR3 region: CASSPEETQYF. CDR3 coding DNA: TGTGCCAGCAGTCCGGAAGAGACCCAGTACTTC. Together with reference TRBV2 and TRBJ2-5, the CDR3 gives the full variable domain: EPEVTQTPSHQVTQMGQEVILRCVPISNHLYFYWYRQILGQKVEFLVSFYNNEISEKSEIFDDQFSVERPDGSNFTLKIRSTKLEDSAMYFCASSPEETQYFGPGTRLLVL.

In nucleotides, the CDR3 is TGTGCCGCACGAGTGGAACAGCCCCAGCATTTT. Translating gives CAARVEQPQHF. This rearrangement joins TRBV6-5 to TRBJ1-5; D remains ambiguous. In germline, CDR1 is MNHEY, CDR2 SVGAGI. V lost 11 bases and J lost 7, with 12 bases in between. CDR3 length equals 11 residues.

The rearrangement links TRBV2 to TRBJ1-2; TRBD1 agrees at 8 bases. This CDR3 has 13 amino acids. Per germline, CDR1 SNHLY and CDR2 FYNNEI. After removal of 7 bases from V and 8 bases from J, the junction contained 9 bases not matched to a gene. CDR3 in amino acids: CASTGQGLLGYTF. Written as DNA, the CDR3 is TGTGCCAGCACTGGACAGGGTCTCCTCGGCTACACCTTC.